This record looks at one TCR beta chain sequence and its context. Its antigen has not been determined. Base-call qualities are not available, and no considerably larger clone is one nucleotide away. The record originates from a study of T cells after yellow fever vaccination (dated 2019 in TCRdb). Context from the whole study: The SMART-Seq v4 Ultra Low Input RNA kit was used to prepare libraries from fractions with low cell numbers. To follow T-cell clones before and after both primary and booster YFV17D yellow fever vaccination, bulk TCR alpha and beta repertoires underwent longitudinal sequencing. Two healthy male donors made up the cohort, one aged 18 to 30 years and the other aged 30 to 40 years. Blood was collected at multiple timepoints before and after primary and secondary immunization, and bulk PBMC replicates and cell subsets were isolated. The paper as a whole reports these results and caveats: Compared with the primary T-cell response, the secondary T-cell response was weaker but faster, peaking on day 5 rather than day 15. Because the study included only two donors, the extent to which the findings can be generalized is limited. Because abundant contaminating clonotypes from the bulk population could be contained in FACS-sorted repertoires, computational filtering was required. A small fraction of clonotypes showed up in both the CD4 and CD8 compartments, probably as a result of convergent recombination. After the booster, most clones that had expanded after primary vaccination were detected again (around 97% of CD4 and 88% of CD8), suggesting broad maintenance of memory.

Read against the paper, the sample's treatment or condition label means: live attenuated yellow fever vaccine strain. Two biological replicates of bulk PBMCs were collected at each blood-draw timepoint. A standard Ficoll-Paque protocol was used to isolate PBMCs from peripheral blood. TriZol was used to extract RNA from bulk PBMCs, from CD4 and CD8 fractions, and from dextramer-positive and dextramer-negative fractions. Deletion took 4 bases off V and 4 bases off J, with a span of 8 bases between the germline ends. The CDR3 spans 12 residues, from the cysteine through the phenylalanine. The kept DNA is CDR3 alone, 36 bases in frame from the first base. Per the germline V gene, SGHDT is the CDR1 and YYEEEE is the CDR2. TCR cDNA was made using 5'RACE template switching, a step that added a universal primer site and unique molecular identifiers. cDNA synthesis was primed from both the TCR alpha and TCR beta constant segments. Library amplification involved two PCR steps, and the second step added sample barcodes and sequencing adapters. Sequencing of libraries was performed on Illumina HiSeq 2500 (2x100 bp) or NovaSeq (2x150 bp). Per the authors' processing: Demultiplexing of reads and collapsing into UMI consensus sequences were performed with MIGEC, and V(D)J alignment was carried out with MiXCR. Vaccine-responding clonotypes were identified with edgeR using replicate PBMC samples, with FDR below 0.01 and a log2 fold change above 5 up to day 15 being required. CD4 or CD8 identity was assigned to each bulk clonotype according to whether the clonotype was present at higher abundance in the sequenced CD4 repertoire or the sequenced CD8 repertoire. TCRdb reanalyzed the raw reads on its own, using fastp at Q25 for trimming and MiXCR for clone calling, and kept in-frame beta chains. Entries that share a CDR3 protein sequence are merged under the most common genes and DNA. TCRdb's processing, not the authors', yielded these V and J calls. This sample has about 350,000 distinct CDR3 sequences in its table, and 11% of those were observed once. Jointly, the top ten make up around 20% of the sample.

This specimen was PBMCs, taken on the day of the first yellow fever vaccination. The chain is made from TRBV5-6 and TRBJ1-2, with the D segment identity uncertain. The clonotype comes from a man younger than 35 who received the YFV17D yellow fever vaccine. The CDR3 protein is CASSPGIYGYTF. The DNA reads as follows: TGTGCCAGCAGCCCTGGCATCTATGGCTACACCTTC. With the rest looked up from the reference TRBV5-6 and TRBJ1-2 genes rather than sequenced, the full variable domain is DAGVTQSPTHLIKTRGQQVTLRCSPKSGHDTVSWYQQALGQGPQFIFQYYEEEERQRGNFPDRFSGHQFPNYSSELNVNALLLGDSALYLCASSPGIYGYTFGSGTRLTVV.